A single count supports the clone carrying this T cell receptor beta chain. The CDR3 length is 14 residues. Trimming took off 6 bases at V and 0 bases at J, with 11 bases between the two ends. Germline CDR1 and CDR2: MNHEY and SVGAGI. Method: immunoSEQ multiplex PCR; TCRdb's copy keeps in-frame clones and lacks some. Of approximately 220,000 clones listed, around 84% are singletons. The data belong to a study of blood T cell repertoires in COVID-19. This TCR came from a woman in her sixties who had recovered from COVID-19. Material: peripheral blood. The genes are TRBV6-5 and TRBJ1-1, with D possibly TRBD1 on 6 matching bases. The CDR3 bases are TGTGCCAGCAGCCTGACAGGCTTGAACACTGAAGCTTTCTTT. Its translation: CASSLTGLNTEAFF.